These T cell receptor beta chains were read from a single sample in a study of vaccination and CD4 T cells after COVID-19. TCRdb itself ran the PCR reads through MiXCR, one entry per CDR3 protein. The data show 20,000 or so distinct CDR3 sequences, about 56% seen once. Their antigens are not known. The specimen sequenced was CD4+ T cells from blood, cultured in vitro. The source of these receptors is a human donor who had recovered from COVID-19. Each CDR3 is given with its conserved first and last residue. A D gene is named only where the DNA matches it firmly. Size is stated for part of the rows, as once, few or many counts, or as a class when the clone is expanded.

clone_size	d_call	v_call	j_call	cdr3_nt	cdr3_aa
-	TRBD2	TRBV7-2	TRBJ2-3	TGTGCCAGCAGCTACGGACTAGCGGGAGATACGCAGTATTTT	CASSYGLAGDTQYF
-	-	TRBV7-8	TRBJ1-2	TGTGCCAGCAGTCAAGACAGCAACTATGGCTACACCTTC	CASSQDSNYGYTF
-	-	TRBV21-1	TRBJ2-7	TGTGCCAGCAGCAAAAGGGGGTGGAATTATCGGAGCGGCGAGCAGTACTTC	CASSKRGWNYRSGEQYF
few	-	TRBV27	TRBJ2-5	TGTGCCAGCAGTCGTTGGGGATCGAGGGAGACCCAGTACTTC	CASSRWGSRETQYF
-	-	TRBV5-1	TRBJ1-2	TGCGCCAGCAGCTCCCCTATCGGGACGGATAAAGGCTACACCTTC	CASSSPIGTDKGYTF
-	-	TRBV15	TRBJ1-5	TGTGCCACCAGCAAAGGACGGTATAGCAATCAGCCCCAGCATTTT	CATSKGRYSNQPQHF
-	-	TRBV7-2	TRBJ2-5	TGTGCCAGCAGCGGACCGGGTTCCGAGACCCAGTACTTC	CASSGPGSETQYF
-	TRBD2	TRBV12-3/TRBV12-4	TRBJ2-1	TGTGCCAGCCGACTAGCGGGGCTTGAGCAGTTCTTC	CASRLAGLEQFF
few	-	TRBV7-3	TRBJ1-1	TGTGCCAGCAGCCTATACGGGGGAGAGGGCACTGAAGCTTTCTTT	CASSLYGGEGTEAFF
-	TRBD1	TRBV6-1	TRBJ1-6	TGTGCCGGGGGACAGGGGGCCTTGTCACCCCTCCACTTT	CAGGQGALSPLHF
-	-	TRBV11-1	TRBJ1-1	TGTGCCAGCAGCTTCACTCAAGAGGCTGAAGCTTTCTTT	CASSFTQEAEAFF
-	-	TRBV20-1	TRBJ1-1	TGCAGTGCCCTGATGAACACTGAAGCTTTCTTT	CSALMNTEAFF
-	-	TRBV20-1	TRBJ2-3	TGCAGTGCTAGAGTGGGCACAGATACGCAGTATTTT	CSARVGTDTQYF
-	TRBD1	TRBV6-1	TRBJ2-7	TGTGCCAGCAGACGCTCCCGGACAGGGTTCGAGCAGTACTTC	CASRRSRTGFEQYF
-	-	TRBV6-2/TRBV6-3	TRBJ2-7	TGTGCCAGCAGAAAGGCAGGGCCCTACGAGCAGTACTTC	CASRKAGPYEQYF
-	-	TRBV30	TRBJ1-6	TGTGCCTGTCGAGGGGAGTATAATTCACCCCTCCACTTT	CACRGEYNSPLHF
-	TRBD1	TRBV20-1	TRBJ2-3	TGCAGTGCTAGGGGCAGGGGGTTTGGAGATACGCAGTATTTT	CSARGRGFGDTQYF
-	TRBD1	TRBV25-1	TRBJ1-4	TGTGCCAGCAGCGTACAGGGGACTAATGAAAAACTGTTTTTT	CASSVQGTNEKLFF
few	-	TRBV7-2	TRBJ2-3	TGTGCCAGCAGCCCGGGGTGGGAGACAGATACGCAGTATTTT	CASSPGWETDTQYF
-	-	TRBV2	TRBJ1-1	TGTGCCAGCAGCTCACCTGGGGCGGGCACTGAAGCTTTCTTT	CASSSPGAGTEAFF
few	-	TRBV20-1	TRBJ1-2	TGCAGTGCTAGCAGGGGTAACTATGGCTACACCTTC	CSASRGNYGYTF
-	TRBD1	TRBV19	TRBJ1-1	TGTGCCAGTAGTATCTCGGGACAGGGGGGGTTGTGGTCGAACACTGAAGCTTTCTTT	CASSISGQGGLWSNTEAFF
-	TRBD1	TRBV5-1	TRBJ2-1	TGCGCCAGCAGCTGGTCCAGGGGGCCCTACAATGAGCAGTTCTTC	CASSWSRGPYNEQFF
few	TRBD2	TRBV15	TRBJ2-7	TGTGCCACCAGCAGAGATAGCGGGAGCTCCTACGAGCAGTACTTC	CATSRDSGSSYEQYF
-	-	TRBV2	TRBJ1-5	TGTGCCACCCACGAGGGTCGCAATCAGCCCCAGCATTTT	CATHEGRNQPQHF
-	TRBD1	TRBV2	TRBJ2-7	TGTGCCAGCCGGATGGAGAGACAGGGCTCTGTGCCCCAGTACTTC	CASRMERQGSVPQYF
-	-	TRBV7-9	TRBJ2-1	TGTGCCAGCAGCCGGGAATGTGGCTACAATGAGCAGTTCTTC	CASSRECGYNEQFF
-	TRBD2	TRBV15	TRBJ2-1	TGTGCCACCGCTACTGGGACTAGCGGATACAATGAGCAGTTCTTC	CATATGTSGYNEQFF
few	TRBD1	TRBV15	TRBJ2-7	TGTGCCACCAGCAATAACGCCGGACAGGGTATGGGCGAGCAGTACTTC	CATSNNAGQGMGEQYF
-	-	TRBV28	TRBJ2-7	TGTGCCAGCAGTTCTGGGGGGAGCTCCTACGAGCAGTACTTC	CASSSGGSSYEQYF
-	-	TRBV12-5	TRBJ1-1	TGTGCTAGTGGTTGGGGCAGGTTCATGAACACTGAAGCTTTCTTT	CASGWGRFMNTEAFF
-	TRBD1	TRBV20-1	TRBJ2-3	TGCAGTGCTATAGGACAGGGAGCAGATACGCAGTATTTT	CSAIGQGADTQYF